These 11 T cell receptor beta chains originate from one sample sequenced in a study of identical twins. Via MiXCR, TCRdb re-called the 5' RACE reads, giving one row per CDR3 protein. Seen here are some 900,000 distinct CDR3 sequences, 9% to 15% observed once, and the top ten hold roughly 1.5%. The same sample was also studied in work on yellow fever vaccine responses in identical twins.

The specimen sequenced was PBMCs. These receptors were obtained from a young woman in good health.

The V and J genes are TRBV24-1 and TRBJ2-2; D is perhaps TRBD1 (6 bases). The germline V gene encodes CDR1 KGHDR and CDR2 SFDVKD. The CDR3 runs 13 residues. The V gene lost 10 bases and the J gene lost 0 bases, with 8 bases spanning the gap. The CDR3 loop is CATGHANTGELFF. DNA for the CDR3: TGTGCCACGGGACACGCGAACACCGGGGAGCTGTTTTTT.

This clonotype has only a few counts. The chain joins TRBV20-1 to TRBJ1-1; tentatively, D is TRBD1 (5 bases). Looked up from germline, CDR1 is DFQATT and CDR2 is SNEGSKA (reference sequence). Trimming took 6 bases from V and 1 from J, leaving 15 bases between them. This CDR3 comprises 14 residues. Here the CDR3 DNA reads TGCAGTGCCCCACAGGAAGGGGCGAACACTGAAGCTTTCTTT. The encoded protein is CSAPQEGANTEAFF.

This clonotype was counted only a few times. The CDR3 region is CASSHREGTHNEQFF. The CDR3 nucleotides are TGTGCCAGCAGCCATAGAGAGGGGACCCACAATGAGCAGTTCTTC. This chain links TRBV2 with TRBJ2-1, with D perhaps assigned TRBD1 or TRBD2 (5 bases each). The V end was cut by 6 bases, the J end by 5 bases, with 17 bases between. Germline assignment: CDR1 SNHLY and CDR2 FYNNEI. The CDR3 is 15 amino acids.

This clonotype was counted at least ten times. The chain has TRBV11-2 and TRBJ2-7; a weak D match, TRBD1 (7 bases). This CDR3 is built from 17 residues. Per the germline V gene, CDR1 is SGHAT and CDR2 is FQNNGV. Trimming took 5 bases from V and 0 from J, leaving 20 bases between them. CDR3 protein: CASSPIRRDSRSYEQYF. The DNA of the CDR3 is TGTGCCAGCAGCCCTATAAGGCGGGACAGCCGCTCCTACGAGCAGTACTTC.

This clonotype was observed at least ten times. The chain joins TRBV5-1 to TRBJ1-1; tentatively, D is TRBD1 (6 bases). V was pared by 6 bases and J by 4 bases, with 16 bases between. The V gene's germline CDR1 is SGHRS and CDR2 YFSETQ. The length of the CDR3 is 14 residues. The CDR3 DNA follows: TGCGCCAGCACCCGCGGGGGGCTGGGCACTGAAGCTTTCTTT. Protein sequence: CASTRGGLGTEAFF. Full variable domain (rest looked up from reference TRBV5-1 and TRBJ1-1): KAGVTQTPRYLIKTRGQQVTLSCSPISGHRSVSWYQQTPGQGLQFLFEYFSETQRNKGNFPGRFSGRQFSNSRSEMNVSTLELGDSALYLCASTRGGLGTEAFFGQGTRLTVV.

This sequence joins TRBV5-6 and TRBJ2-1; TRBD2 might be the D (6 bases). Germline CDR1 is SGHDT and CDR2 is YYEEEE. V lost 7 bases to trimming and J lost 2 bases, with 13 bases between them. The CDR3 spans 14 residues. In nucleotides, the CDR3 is TGTGCCAGCCGTGCGGGGCGTACCTACAATGAGCAGTTCTTC. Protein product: CASRAGRTYNEQFF.

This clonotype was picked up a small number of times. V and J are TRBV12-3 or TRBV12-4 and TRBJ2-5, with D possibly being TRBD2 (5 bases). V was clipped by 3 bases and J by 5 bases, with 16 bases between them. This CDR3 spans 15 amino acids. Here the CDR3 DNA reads TGTGCCAGCAGTTTTGACCAACGGGGTCGGGAGACCCAGTACTTC. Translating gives CASSFDQRGRETQYF.

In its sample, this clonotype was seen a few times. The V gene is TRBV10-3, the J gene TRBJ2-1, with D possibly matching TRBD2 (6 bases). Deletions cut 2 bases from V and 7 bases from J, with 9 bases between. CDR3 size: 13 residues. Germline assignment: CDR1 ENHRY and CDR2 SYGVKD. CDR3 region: CAISETSPNEQFF. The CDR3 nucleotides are TGTGCCATCAGTGAGACTAGCCCAAATGAGCAGTTCTTC.

The CDR3 DNA reads TGCAGTGCTAAGTCACTAGCCGGGAGCTCCTACGAGCAGTACTTC. Translating gives CSAKSLAGSSYEQYF. V is TRBV20-1 and J is TRBJ2-7; maybe TRBD2 (6 bases). Trimming shortened V by 4 bases and J by 0 bases, and 16 bases separated the two germline ends. The CDR3 sequence is 15 residues long. Germline V gene sequence: CDR1 DFQATT, CDR2 SNEGSKA (reference sequence).

CDR3: CASSSDRAVYEQYF. CDR3 DNA sequence: TGTGCCAGCAGCTCGGACAGGGCGGTCTACGAGCAGTACTTC. The gene calls are TRBV2 and TRBJ2-7; 8 bases line up with TRBD1. This CDR3 is 14 amino acids long. The junction had 7 bases not matched to a gene; V was cut back by 6 bases and J by 3 bases. Looked up from germline, CDR1 is SNHLY and CDR2 is FYNNEI. Full variable domain (missing parts from reference TRBV2 and TRBJ2-7): EPEVTQTPSHQVTQMGQEVILRCVPISNHLYFYWYRQILGQKVEFLVSFYNNEISEKSEIFDDQFSVERPDGSNFTLKIRSTKLEDSAMYFCASSSDRAVYEQYFGPGTRLTVT.

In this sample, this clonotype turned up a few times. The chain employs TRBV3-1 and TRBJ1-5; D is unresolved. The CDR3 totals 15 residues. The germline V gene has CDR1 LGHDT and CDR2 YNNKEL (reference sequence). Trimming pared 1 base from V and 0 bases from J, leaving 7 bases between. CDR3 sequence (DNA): TGTGCCAGCAGCCAAGGTAGTAATAGCAATCAGCCCCAGCATTTT. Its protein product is CASSQGSNSNQPQHF. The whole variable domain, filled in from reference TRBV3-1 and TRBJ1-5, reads DTAVSQTPKYLVTQMGNDKSIKCEQNLGHDTMYWYKQDSKKFLKIMFSYNNKELIINETVPNRFSPKSPDKAHLNLHINSLELGDSAVYFCASSQGSNSNQPQHFGDGTRLSIL.